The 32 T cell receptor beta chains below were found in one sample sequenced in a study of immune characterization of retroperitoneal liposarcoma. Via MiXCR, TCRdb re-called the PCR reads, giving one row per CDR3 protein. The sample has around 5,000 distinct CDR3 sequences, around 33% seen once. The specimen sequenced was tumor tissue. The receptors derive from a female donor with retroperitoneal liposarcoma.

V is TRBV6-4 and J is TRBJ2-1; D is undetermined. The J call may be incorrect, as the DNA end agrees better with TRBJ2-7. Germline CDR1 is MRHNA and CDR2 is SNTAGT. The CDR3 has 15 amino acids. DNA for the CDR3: TGTGCCAGCATAGACCCCAGAATCCAATACTACGAGCAGTACGTC. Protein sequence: CASIDPRIQYYEQYV.

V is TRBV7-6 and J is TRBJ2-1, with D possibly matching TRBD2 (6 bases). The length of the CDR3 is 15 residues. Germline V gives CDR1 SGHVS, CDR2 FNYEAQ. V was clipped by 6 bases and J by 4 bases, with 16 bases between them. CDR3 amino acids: CASSPQVGGYNEQFF. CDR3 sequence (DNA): TGTGCCAGCAGTCCGCAGGTGGGGGGATACAATGAGCAGTTCTTC. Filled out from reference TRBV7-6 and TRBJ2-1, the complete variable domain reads GAGVSQSPRYKVTKRGQDVALRCDPISGHVSLYWYRQALGQGPEFLTYFNYEAQQDKSGLPNDRFSAERPEGSISTLTIQRTEQRDSAMYRCASSPQVGGYNEQFFGPGTRLTVL.

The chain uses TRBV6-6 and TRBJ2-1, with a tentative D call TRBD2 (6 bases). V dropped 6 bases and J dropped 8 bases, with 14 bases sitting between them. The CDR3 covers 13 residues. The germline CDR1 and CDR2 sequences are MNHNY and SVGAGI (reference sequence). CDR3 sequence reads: CASSRESGHEQFF. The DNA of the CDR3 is TGTGCCAGCAGCCGGGAGAGCGGACATGAGCAGTTCTTC.

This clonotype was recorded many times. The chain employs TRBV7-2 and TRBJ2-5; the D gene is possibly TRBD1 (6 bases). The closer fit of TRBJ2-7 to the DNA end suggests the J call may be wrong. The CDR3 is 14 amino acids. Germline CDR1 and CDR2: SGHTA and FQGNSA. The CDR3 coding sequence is TGTGCCAGCAGTCGTCTCGGACAGTCCTACGAGCAGTACTTC. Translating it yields CASSRLGQSYEQYF.

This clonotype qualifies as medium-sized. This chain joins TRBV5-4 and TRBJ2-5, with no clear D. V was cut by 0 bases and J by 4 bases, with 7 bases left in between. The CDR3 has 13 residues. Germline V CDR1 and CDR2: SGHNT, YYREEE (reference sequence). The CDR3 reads CASSLAGGETQYF. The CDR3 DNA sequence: TGTGCCAGCAGCTTGGCGGGCGGAGAGACCCAGTACTTC.

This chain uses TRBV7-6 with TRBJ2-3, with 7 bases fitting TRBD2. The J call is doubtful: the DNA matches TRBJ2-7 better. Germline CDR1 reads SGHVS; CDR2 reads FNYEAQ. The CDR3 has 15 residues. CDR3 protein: CASSPLLAPAGEQYF. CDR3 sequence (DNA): TGTGCCAGCAGCCCCCTACTAGCGCCGGCGGGGGAGCAGTACTTC.

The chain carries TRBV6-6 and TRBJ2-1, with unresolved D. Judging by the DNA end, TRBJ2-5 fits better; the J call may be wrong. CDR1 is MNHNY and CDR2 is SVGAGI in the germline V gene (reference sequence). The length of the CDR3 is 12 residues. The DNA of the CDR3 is TGTGCCAGCAGTTACAGACAAGAGACCCAGTACTTC. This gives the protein CASSYRQETQYF.

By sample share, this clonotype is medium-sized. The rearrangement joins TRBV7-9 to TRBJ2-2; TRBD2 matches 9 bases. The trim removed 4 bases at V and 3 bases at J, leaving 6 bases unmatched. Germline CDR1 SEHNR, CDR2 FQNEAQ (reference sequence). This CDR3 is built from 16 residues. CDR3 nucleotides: TGTGCCAGCAGCTCCCAGCGGGAGGCATACACCGGGGAGCTGTTTTTT. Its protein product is CASSSQREAYTGELFF.

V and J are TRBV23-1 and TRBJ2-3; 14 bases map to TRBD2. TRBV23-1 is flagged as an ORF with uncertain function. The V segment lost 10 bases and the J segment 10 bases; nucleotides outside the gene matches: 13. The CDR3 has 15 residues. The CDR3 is CAIYNVGTSGSAQYF. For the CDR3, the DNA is TGCGCCATTTATAACGTGGGGACTAGCGGGAGTGCGCAGTATTTT.

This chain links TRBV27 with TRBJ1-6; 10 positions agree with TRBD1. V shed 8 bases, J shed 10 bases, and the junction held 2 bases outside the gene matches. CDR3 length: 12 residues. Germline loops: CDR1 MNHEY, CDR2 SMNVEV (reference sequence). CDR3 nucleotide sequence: TGTGCCAGCGGGACAGGGGTCTCACCCCTCCACTTT. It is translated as CASGTGVSPLHF.

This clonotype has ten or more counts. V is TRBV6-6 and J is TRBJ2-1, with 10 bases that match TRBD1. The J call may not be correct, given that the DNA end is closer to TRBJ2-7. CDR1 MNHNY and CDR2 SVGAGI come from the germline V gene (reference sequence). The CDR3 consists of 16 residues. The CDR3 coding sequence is TGTGCCAGCAGGGCGACAGGGGGCCAAAGTTACAATGAGCAGTACTTC. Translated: CASRATGGQSYNEQYF.

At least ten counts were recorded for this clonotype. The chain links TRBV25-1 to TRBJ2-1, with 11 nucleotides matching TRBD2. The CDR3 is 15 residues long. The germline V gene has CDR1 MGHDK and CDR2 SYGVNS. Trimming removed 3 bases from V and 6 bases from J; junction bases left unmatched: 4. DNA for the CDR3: TGTGCCAGCAGTGACCTAGCGGGAGGATTCAATGAGCAGTTCTTC. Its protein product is CASSDLAGGFNEQFF.

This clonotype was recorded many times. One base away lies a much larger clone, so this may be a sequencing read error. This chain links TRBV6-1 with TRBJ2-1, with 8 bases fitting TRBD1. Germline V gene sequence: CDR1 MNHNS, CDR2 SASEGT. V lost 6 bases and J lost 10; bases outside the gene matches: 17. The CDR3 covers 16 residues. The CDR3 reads CASSPRMPTGAYEQFF. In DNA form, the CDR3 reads TGTGCCAGCAGCCCCCGAATGCCGACAGGGGCCTACGAGCAGTTCTTC.

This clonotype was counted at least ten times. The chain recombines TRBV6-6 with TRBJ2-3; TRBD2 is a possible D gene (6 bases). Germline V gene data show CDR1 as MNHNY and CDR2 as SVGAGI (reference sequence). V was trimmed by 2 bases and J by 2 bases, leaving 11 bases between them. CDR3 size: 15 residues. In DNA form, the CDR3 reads TGTGCCAGCAGTTACCGGGGAGGACTCACAGATACGCAGTATTTT. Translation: CASSYRGGLTDTQYF.

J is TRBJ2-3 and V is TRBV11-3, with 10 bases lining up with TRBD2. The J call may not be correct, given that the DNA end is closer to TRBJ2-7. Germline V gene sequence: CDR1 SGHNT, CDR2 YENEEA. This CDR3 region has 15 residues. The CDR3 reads CASSLLAGVSNEQYF. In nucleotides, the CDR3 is TGTGCCAGCAGCTTACTAGCGGGAGTAAGCAATGAGCAGTACTTC.

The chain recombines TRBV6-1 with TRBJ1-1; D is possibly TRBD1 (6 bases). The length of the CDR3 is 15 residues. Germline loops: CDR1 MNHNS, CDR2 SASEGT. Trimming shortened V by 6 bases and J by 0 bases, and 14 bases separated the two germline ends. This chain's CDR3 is CASSPLTGMNTEAFF. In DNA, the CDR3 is TGTGCCAGCAGCCCCCTGACAGGTATGAACACTGAAGCTTTCTTT.

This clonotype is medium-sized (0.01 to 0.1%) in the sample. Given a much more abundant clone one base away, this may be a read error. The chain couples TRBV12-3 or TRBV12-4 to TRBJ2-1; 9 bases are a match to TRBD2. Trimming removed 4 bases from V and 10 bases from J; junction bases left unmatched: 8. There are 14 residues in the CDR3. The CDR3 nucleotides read TGTGCCAGCAGTTCTAGCGGGACCTCCTACGAGCAGTTCTTC. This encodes CASSSSGTSYEQFF.

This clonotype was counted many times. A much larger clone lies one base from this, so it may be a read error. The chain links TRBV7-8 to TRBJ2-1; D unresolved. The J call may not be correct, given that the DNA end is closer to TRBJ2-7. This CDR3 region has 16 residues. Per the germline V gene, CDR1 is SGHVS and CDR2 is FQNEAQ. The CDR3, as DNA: TGTGCCAGCAGCTTAGCGTCTTTAGACGGCTACAATGAGCAGTACTTC. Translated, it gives CASSLASLDGYNEQYF.

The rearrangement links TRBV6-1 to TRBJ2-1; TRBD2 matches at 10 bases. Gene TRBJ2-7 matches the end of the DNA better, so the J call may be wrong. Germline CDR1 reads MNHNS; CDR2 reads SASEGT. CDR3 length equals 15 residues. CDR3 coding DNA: TGTGCCAGCAGTTCCCCGGGACTAGCGAACTACGAGCAGTACTTC. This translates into CASSSPGLANYEQYF.

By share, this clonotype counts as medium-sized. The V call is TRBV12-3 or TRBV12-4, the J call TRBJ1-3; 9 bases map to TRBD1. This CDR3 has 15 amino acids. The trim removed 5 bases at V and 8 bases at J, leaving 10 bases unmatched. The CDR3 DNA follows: TGTGCCAGCAGTCTACTACCGGGACAGGGATACACCATATATTTT. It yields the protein CASSLLPGQGYTIYF.

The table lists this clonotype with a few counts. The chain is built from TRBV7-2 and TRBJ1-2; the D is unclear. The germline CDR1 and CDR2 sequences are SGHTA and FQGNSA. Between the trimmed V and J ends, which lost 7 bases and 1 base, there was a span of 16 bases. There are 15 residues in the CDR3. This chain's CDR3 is CASIPREWVNYGYTF. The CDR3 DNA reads TGTGCCAGCATCCCCCGGGAGTGGGTTAACTATGGCTACACCTTC.

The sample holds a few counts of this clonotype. The CDR3 DNA sequence: TGTGCCAGCAGTTTACAGGGGGAAGAAGAGACCCAGTTCTTC. Residues: CASSLQGEEETQFF. The chain carries TRBV6-1 and TRBJ2-1, with TRBD1 matching 8 bases. This CDR3 is built from 14 residues. The germline V gene has CDR1 MNHNS and CDR2 SASEGT. The ends lost 5 bases at V and 13 bases at J; junction bases unmatched: 13.

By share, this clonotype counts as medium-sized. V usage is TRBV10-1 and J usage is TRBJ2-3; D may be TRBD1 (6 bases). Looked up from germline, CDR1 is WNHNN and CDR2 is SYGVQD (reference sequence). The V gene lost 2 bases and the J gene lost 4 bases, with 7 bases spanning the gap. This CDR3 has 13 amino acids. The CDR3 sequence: CASSETGPDTQYF. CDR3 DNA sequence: TGCGCCAGCAGTGAGACAGGGCCAGATACGCAGTATTTT.

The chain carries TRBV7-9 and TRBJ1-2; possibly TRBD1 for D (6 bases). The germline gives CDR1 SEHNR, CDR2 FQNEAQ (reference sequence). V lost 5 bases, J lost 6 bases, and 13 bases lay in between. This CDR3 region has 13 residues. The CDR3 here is CASSRRGGDGYTF. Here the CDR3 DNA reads TGTGCCAGCAGCCGCAGGGGCGGGGATGGCTACACCTTC.

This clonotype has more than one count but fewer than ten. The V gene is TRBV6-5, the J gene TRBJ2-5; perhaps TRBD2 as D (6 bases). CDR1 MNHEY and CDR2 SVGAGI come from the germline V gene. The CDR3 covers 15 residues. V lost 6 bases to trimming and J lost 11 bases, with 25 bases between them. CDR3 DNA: TGTGCCAGCAGAGCCGGGACGGGACTTTACAATGAGCAGTACTTC. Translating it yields CASRAGTGLYNEQYF.

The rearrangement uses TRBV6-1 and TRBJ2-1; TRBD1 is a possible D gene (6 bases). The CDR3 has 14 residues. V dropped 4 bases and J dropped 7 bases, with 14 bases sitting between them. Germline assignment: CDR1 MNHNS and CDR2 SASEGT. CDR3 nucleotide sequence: TGTGCCAGCAGTGCGGACACAGGGTATAATGAGCAGTTCTTC. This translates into CASSADTGYNEQFF.

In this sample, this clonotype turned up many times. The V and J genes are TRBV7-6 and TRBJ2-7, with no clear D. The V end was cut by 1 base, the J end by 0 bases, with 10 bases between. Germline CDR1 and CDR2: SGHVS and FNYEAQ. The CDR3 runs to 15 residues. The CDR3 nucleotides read TGTGCCAGCAGCTTAGGTGGAGCCAGCTCCTACGAGCAGTACTTC. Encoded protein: CASSLGGASSYEQYF.

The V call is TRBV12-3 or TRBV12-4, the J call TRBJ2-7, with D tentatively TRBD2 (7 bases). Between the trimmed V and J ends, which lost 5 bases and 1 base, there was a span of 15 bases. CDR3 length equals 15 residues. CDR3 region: CASSPGGPLSYEQYV. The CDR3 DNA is TGTGCCAGCAGTCCCGGGGGGCCCTTATCCTACGAGCAGTACGTC.

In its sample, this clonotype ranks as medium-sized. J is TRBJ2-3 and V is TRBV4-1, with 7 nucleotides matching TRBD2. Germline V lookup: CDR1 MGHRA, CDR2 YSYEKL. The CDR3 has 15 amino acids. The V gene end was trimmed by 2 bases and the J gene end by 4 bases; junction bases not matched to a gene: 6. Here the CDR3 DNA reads TGCGCCAGCAGCCAATCGGGACGGGAGGCAGATACGCAGTATTTT. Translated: CASSQSGREADTQYF.

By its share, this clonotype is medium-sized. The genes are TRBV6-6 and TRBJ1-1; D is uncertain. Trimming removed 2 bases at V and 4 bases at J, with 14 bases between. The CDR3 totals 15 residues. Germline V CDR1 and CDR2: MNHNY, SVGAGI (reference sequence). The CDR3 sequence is CASSYTSRGLTEAFF. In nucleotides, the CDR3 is TGTGCCAGCAGTTACACTAGTCGTGGGCTCACTGAAGCTTTCTTT.

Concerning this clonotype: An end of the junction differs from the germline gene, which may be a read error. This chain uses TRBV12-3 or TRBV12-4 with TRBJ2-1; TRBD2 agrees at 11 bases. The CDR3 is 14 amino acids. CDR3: CASSLAGGPGEQFF. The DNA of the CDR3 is TGTGCCAGCAGCTTAGCGGGAGGGCCGGGGGAGCAGTTCTTC.

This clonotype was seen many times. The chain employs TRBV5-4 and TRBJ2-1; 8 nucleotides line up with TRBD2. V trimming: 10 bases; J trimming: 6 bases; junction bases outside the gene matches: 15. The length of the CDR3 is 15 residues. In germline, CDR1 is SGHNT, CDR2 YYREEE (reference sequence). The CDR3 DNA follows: TGTGCCTCTCATGGGGCGGGAGGTGGGATCAATGAGCAGTTCTTC. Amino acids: CASHGAGGGINEQFF. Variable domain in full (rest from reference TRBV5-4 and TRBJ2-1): ETGVTQSPTHLIKTRGQQVTLRCSSQSGHNTVSWYQQALGQGPQFIFQYYREEENGRGNFPPRFSGLQFPNYSSELNVNALELDDSALYLCASHGAGGGINEQFFGPGTRLTVL.